The 20 T cell receptor beta chains below all came from one sample that was sequenced in a study of control samples from healthy donors and cancer patients. Profiling relied on immunoSEQ multiplex PCR, and the TCRdb table lists in-frame clones only, not all of them. The table has 150,000 or so clones, 80% to 95% seen once; the top ten hold 2.1%. Sequences were obtained from blood. The receptors shown here come from a woman between 45 and 65 years old in good health.

The chain recombines TRBV30 with TRBJ2-1; 8 positions agree with TRBD2. V lost 4 bases and J lost 8; bases outside the gene matches: 13. Germline V gene data show CDR1 as GTSNPN and CDR2 as SVGIG (reference sequence). This CDR3 comprises 15 residues. CDR3 loop: CAWTPGGGGRYEQFF. CDR3 sequence (DNA): TGTGCCTGGACCCCGGGGGGGGGCGGACGGTATGAGCAGTTCTTC. The whole variable domain, remainder taken from reference TRBV30 and TRBJ2-1, is SQTIHQWPATLVQPVGSPLSLECTVEGTSNPNLYWYRQAAGRGLQLLFYSVGIGQISSEVPQNLSASRPQDRQFILSSKKLLLSDSGFYLCAWTPGGGGRYEQFFGPGTRLTVL.

The rearrangement joins TRBV6-5 to TRBJ2-1; TRBD1 aligns across 8 bases. The CDR3 is 14 amino acids. V trimming: 1 base; J trimming: 8 bases; junction bases outside the gene matches: 4. Germline assignment: CDR1 MNHEY and CDR2 SVGAGI. Here the CDR3 DNA reads TGTGCCAGCAGTTACTACAGGGGGTCGGATGAGCAGTTCTTC. This translates into CASSYYRGSDEQFF.

Only one count was recorded for this clone. The chain links TRBV30 to TRBJ2-3; tentative D call: TRBD1 (6 bases). Trimming stripped 7 bases from V and 4 bases from J, with 24 bases between. In germline, CDR1 is GTSNPN, CDR2 SVGIG (reference sequence). This CDR3 contains 16 residues. The CDR3 DNA sequence: TGTGCCTCAGACAGGCAAAACCCCCAGAGCTCAGATACGCAGTATTTT. It translates to CASDRQNPQSSDTQYF.

The genes are TRBV7-9 and TRBJ2-7, with 9 bases lining up with TRBD1. Germline V CDR1 and CDR2: SEHNR, FQNEAQ (reference sequence). The V segment lost 7 bases and the J segment 5 bases; nucleotides outside the gene matches: 9. This CDR3 comprises 14 residues. The CDR3 here is CASNKGTGFHEQYF. Here the CDR3 DNA reads TGTGCCAGCAACAAAGGGACAGGGTTCCACGAGCAGTACTTC.

The rearrangement links TRBV25-1 to TRBJ1-3; the D gene is possibly TRBD1 (5 bases). The germline CDR1 and CDR2 sequences are MGHDK and SYGVNS. Trimming took off 2 bases at V and 5 bases at J, with 16 bases between the two ends. This CDR3 is 16 amino acids long. The CDR3 protein is CASSEPTVLGRNTIYF. The CDR3 coding sequence is TGTGCCAGCAGTGAACCGACAGTTCTTGGACGAAACACCATATATTTT.

The chain has TRBV6-2 or TRBV6-3 and TRBJ2-3, with 11 positions matching TRBD2. With 1 base clipped from V and 2 bases from J, the junction kept 5 bases outside the gene matches. CDR3 size: 17 residues. Looked up from germline, CDR1 is MNHEY and CDR2 is SVGEGT. The CDR3 DNA reads TGTGCCAGCAGTTACTTACCTAGCGGGAGGAACACAGATACGCAGTATTTT. Its translation is CASSYLPSGRNTDTQYF.

The rearrangement uses TRBV19 and TRBJ2-2, with D possibly being TRBD1 or TRBD2 (6 bases each). Germline lookup yields CDR1 LNHDA and CDR2 SQIVND (reference sequence). With 0 bases removed from V and 0 bases from J, the gap between germline ends came to 14 bases. The CDR3 sequence is 18 residues long. This CDR3 reads CASSIDPRGGTNTGELFF. The DNA for the CDR3 is TGTGCCAGTAGTATAGACCCTAGAGGGGGGACGAACACCGGGGAGCTGTTTTTT.

The chain carries TRBV19 and TRBJ1-1, with D uncertain. In germline, CDR1 is LNHDA, CDR2 SQIVND (reference sequence). The CDR3 consists of 13 residues. Trimming left V 3 bases short and J 0 bases short, with 5 bases between. CDR3 protein: CASSIMLNTEAFF. CDR3 DNA: TGTGCCAGTAGTATCATGCTGAACACTGAAGCTTTCTTT. Based on the CDR3 plus reference TRBV19 and TRBJ1-1, the full variable domain is DGGITQSPKYLFRKEGQNVTLSCEQNLNHDAMYWYRQDPGQGLRLIYYSQIVNDFQKGDIAEGYSVSREKKESFPLTVTSAQKNPTAFYLCASSIMLNTEAFFGQGTRLTVV.

This chain uses TRBV6-1 with TRBJ2-7, with TRBD1 matching over 8 bases. Trimming cost V 2 bases and J 0 bases; bases outside gene matches: 3. Germline CDR1 MNHNS, CDR2 SASEGT. The CDR3 loop spans 15 amino acids. The CDR3 DNA follows: TGTGCCAGCAGTGAATTGACAGGGGCCTCCTACGAGCAGTACTTC. This sequence encodes CASSELTGASYEQYF.

The count of this clone is one. The chain combines TRBV5-1 with TRBJ2-5; tentatively, D is TRBD1 (5 bases). The germline V and J ends were trimmed by 1 base and 2 bases, with 12 bases remaining between them. Looked up from germline, CDR1 is SGHRS and CDR2 is YFSETQ. The CDR3 is 15 residues long. CDR3 in amino acids: CASSLTPREQETQYF. As DNA, the CDR3 is TGCGCCAGCAGCTTGACGCCCAGGGAACAAGAGACCCAGTACTTC.

V is TRBV10-2 and J is TRBJ2-1; 8 bases are shared with TRBD2. Trimming removed 7 bases from V and 3 bases from J; junction bases left unmatched: 5. The CDR3 is 14 amino acids. Germline CDR1 is WSHSY and CDR2 is SAAADI. CDR3 DNA: TGCGCCAGCACCCCCGGGACTAGCTACAATGAGCAGTTCTTC. Translating gives CASTPGTSYNEQFF.

This clone showed up just once. The chain couples TRBV2 to TRBJ1-2; D remains ambiguous. The CDR3 spans 13 residues. The V gene's germline CDR1 is SNHLY and CDR2 FYNNEI. Trimming removed 6 bases from V and 0 bases from J, with 8 bases in between. The CDR3 DNA is TGTGCCAGCAGCCAGTTAGCTAACTATGGCTACACCTTC. Translated, it gives CASSQLANYGYTF.

This chain uses TRBV6-2 or TRBV6-3 with TRBJ2-1; perhaps D is TRBD1 or TRBD2 (6 bases each). The CDR3 consists of 14 residues. The V gene's germline CDR1 is MNHEY and CDR2 SVGEGT. Between the trimmed V and J ends, which lost 2 bases and 7 bases, there was a span of 12 bases. CDR3 DNA: TGTGCCAGCAGTTACAGCCAGGGGAGGAATGAGCAGTTCTTC. Encoded protein: CASSYSQGRNEQFF.

V is TRBV5-4 and J is TRBJ1-1, with unresolved D. Germline CDR1 reads SGHNT; CDR2 reads YYREEE (reference sequence). The CDR3 is 15 residues long. Trimming took off 6 bases at V and 3 bases at J, with 18 bases between the two ends. DNA of the CDR3: TGTGCCAGCAACTCCGGGCCGGGTAAAGACACTGAAGCTTTCTTT. Translation gives CASNSGPGKDTEAFF.

The chain combines TRBV7-9 with TRBJ2-2; TRBD1 might be the D (5 bases). Trimming shortened V by 6 bases and J by 1 base, and 12 bases separated the two germline ends. This CDR3 is built from 15 residues. Per germline, CDR1 SEHNR and CDR2 FQNEAQ (reference sequence). The DNA of the CDR3 is TGTGCCAGCAGACACCTAACAGGGAACACCGGGGAGCTGTTTTTT. Translated: CASRHLTGNTGELFF.

The rearrangement links TRBV11-2 to TRBJ1-1; D possibly corresponds to TRBD1 (5 bases). Trimming took off 1 base at V and 5 bases at J, with 11 bases between the two ends. The CDR3 length is 14 residues. The germline CDR1 and CDR2 sequences are SGHAT and FQNNGV. As DNA, the CDR3 is TGTGCCAGCAGCTTAGCGCAGGGTTCGACTGAAGCTTTCTTT. Its protein product is CASSLAQGSTEAFF. Combining the CDR3 with reference TRBV11-2 and TRBJ1-1 gives the whole variable domain EAGVAQSPRYKIIEKRQSVAFWCNPISGHATLYWYQQILGQGPKLLIQFQNNGVVDDSQLPKDRFSAERLKGVDSTLKIQPAKLEDSAVYLCASSLAQGSTEAFFGQGTRLTVV.

V and J are TRBV29-1 and TRBJ2-7; D unclear. Trimming pared 0 bases from V and 5 bases from J, leaving 11 bases between. Germline V gives CDR1 SQVTM, CDR2 ANQGSEA. The CDR3 covers 13 residues. The CDR3 loop reads CSVEEAPLNEQYF. The CDR3, as DNA: TGCAGCGTTGAAGAGGCACCCCTGAACGAGCAGTACTTC.

This chain joins TRBV2 and TRBJ2-5; TRBD1 aligns across 7 bases. The CDR3 spans 14 residues. Per germline, CDR1 SNHLY and CDR2 FYNNEI. V shed 6 bases and J 4 bases; nucleotides not matched to a gene: 8. The CDR3 coding sequence is TGTGCCAGCAGCGGGGACAGACTTGTAGAGACCCAGTACTTC. Translated, it gives CASSGDRLVETQYF.

Ten or more counts support this clone. The chain couples TRBV13 to TRBJ2-1; D may be TRBD1 (5 bases). Germline V gene data show CDR1 as PRHDT and CDR2 as FYEKMQ (reference sequence). The CDR3 consists of 16 residues. Deletions cut 5 bases from V and 9 bases from J, with 23 bases between. The chain's CDR3 is CASSPNPAGQGSEQFF. The CDR3, as DNA: TGTGCCAGCAGCCCCAACCCCGCAGGGCAAGGTAGTGAGCAGTTCTTC.

The chain has TRBV10-1 and TRBJ1-1; D remains unclear. V shed 5 bases and J shed 7 bases, with 14 bases lying between them. Germline assignment: CDR1 WNHNN and CDR2 SYGVQD (reference sequence). The CDR3 sequence is 13 residues long. The CDR3 nucleotides read TGCGCCAGCAGTCCCCTGGGCCGGAGTGAAGCTTTCTTT. It specifies CASSPLGRSEAFF.